This T cell receptor beta chain was sequenced in a study of T cells in Graves' hyperthyroidism and ophthalmopathy. At the level of the study: Specimen type is peripheral blood, collected at initial diagnosis prior to any treatment.

Details on this clonotype: Its matching antigen is unknown.

Absent ophthalmopathy progression within 18 months defined stable Graves' hyperthyroidism. Uncontrolled infection, other autoimmune disease, pregnancy or lactation disqualified patients from enrolment. Amplified TCR beta CDR3 regions derived from RNA transcripts. The HTBI primer set drove a first-round RT-PCR of the TCR CDR3. MiXCR, run by TCRdb on the multiplex PCR reads, gives a single entry per CDR3 protein. Found here are 380,000 or so distinct CDR3 sequences, around 13% of them singletons; the top ten hold around 25%. Study results and caveats: Stable hyperthyroidism and ophthalmopathy were separated using 13 V-J signatures.

From germline, CDR1 is LNHNV and CDR2 YYDKDF (reference sequence). This CDR3 has 17 amino acids. Trimming took off 2 bases at V and 1 base at J, with 15 bases between the two ends. The sequenced material came from blood. The receptor's source is a woman aged 25 to 39 with Graves' hyperthyroidism. V usage is TRBV15 and J usage is TRBJ1-5, with a tentative D call TRBD1 (5 bases). CDR3 DNA: TGTGCCACCAGCAGAAAGTGGGGGGTGGCAAGCAATCAGCCCCAGCATTTT. This translates into CATSRKWGVASNQPQHF.